These 19 T cell receptor beta chains came from one sample sequenced in a study of PD-1 blockade in classical Hodgkin lymphoma. Clones were read by immunoSEQ multiplex PCR, and TCRdb kept only the in-frame ones, dropping some. The sample shows about 20,000 clones, 70% to 85% of them seen only once. Each patient experienced a relapse that followed autologous stem cell transplantation, and brentuximab vedotin exposure varied. The sequences come from peripheral blood mononuclear cells (PBMCs), collected before the second cycle of nivolumab. These receptors came from a human donor with classical Hodgkin lymphoma.

V gene TRBV7-8 combines with J gene TRBJ1-2, with D possibly TRBD1 on 6 matching bases. The V gene's germline CDR1 is SGHVS and CDR2 FQNEAQ. This CDR3 comprises 15 residues. V was trimmed by 1 base and J by 3 bases, leaving 12 bases between them. The CDR3 DNA reads as TGTGCCAGCAGCTTAGAATCGAGGACAGACTATGGCTACACCTTC. Amino acids: CASSLESRTDYGYTF.

The chain recombines TRBV15 with TRBJ2-6; 10 nucleotides line up with TRBD1. This CDR3 has 17 amino acids. V lost 7 bases to trimming and J lost 0 bases; unmatched junction nucleotides: 6. CDR1 is LNHNV and CDR2 is YYDKDF in the germline V gene (reference sequence). The CDR3: CATIPGQGSSGANVLTF. The CDR3 DNA follows: TGTGCCACCATCCCGGGACAGGGGTCCTCTGGGGCCAACGTCCTGACTTTC.

CDR3 protein: CASSPKGALVGNIQYF. CDR3 sequence (DNA): TGTGCCAGCAGTCCGAAGGGGGCATTGGTAGGAAACATTCAGTACTTC. The chain is built from TRBV25-1 and TRBJ2-4, with 7 bases matching TRBD1. The CDR3 totals 16 residues. V lost 5 bases to trimming and J lost 6 bases; unmatched junction nucleotides: 13. Germline CDR1 MGHDK, CDR2 SYGVNS.

This chain joins TRBV7-9 and TRBJ1-2; D ambiguous. Germline CDR1 is SEHNR and CDR2 is FQNEAQ (reference sequence). The CDR3 runs 14 residues. The V end lost 3 bases, the J end lost 2 bases, and 10 bases lay between the germline ends. CDR3 DNA sequence: TGTGCCAGCAGCTTGGGCAGGTCGAACTATGGCTACACCTTC. Its protein product is CASSLGRSNYGYTF.

With regard to this clone: Other nucleotide sequences in the sample specify the same CDR3. The V and J genes are TRBV20-1 and TRBJ2-5; D is uncertain. CDR1 DFQATT and CDR2 SNEGSKA come from the germline V gene (reference sequence). Trimming pared 5 bases from V and 4 bases from J, leaving 5 bases between. The CDR3 runs 10 residues. The chain's CDR3 is CSALGETQYF. In DNA, the CDR3 is TGCAGTGCTCTTGGAGAGACCCAGTACTTC.

On this clone: One end of the junction varies from germline; a read error may be responsible. J is TRBJ1-2 and V is TRBV11-3; a weak D match, TRBD1 (5 bases). Germline V gene sequence: CDR1 SGHNT, CDR2 YENEEA. The CDR3 spans 13 residues. The CDR3 spells CVSSDRDPGLYTF. The CDR3, as DNA: TGTGTCAGCAGCGACCGGGACCCTGGTCTCTACACCTTC.

This chain connects TRBV7-2 to TRBJ2-5; D is uncertain. Trimming took off 3 bases at V and 2 bases at J, with 7 bases between the two ends. Germline V gene data show CDR1 as SGHTA and CDR2 as FQGNSA. CDR3 length: 13 amino acids. The CDR3 region has the DNA TGTGCCAGCAGCTTGGCGCGTCAAGAGACCCAGTACTTC. Its translation is CASSLARQETQYF.

There are a few counts of this clone. Other DNA sequences in this sample translate to the same CDR3. The chain combines TRBV19 with TRBJ1-1; D is possibly TRBD1 (5 bases). Germline CDR1 reads LNHDA; CDR2 reads SQIVND (reference sequence). Trimming left V 7 bases short and J 4 bases short, with 10 bases between. This CDR3 is built from 12 residues. The CDR3 region has the DNA TGTGCCAGTACCCGGGGCGGCACTGAAGCTTTCTTT. Translation: CASTRGGTEAFF.

With respect to this clone: This same CDR3 is encoded by further DNA sequences in the sample. The chain recombines TRBV6-1 with TRBJ1-2; no clear D gene. Trimming took 1 base from V and 4 from J, leaving 4 bases between them. CDR1 is MNHNS, CDR2 SASEGT, per germline. The length of the CDR3 is 12 residues. CDR3 DNA sequence: TGTGCCAGCAGTGAAGATGGCTATGGCTACACCTTC. Its protein is CASSEDGYGYTF.

The chain is built from TRBV27 and TRBJ2-5; perhaps TRBD2 as D (6 bases). V was cut by 2 bases and J by 3 bases, with 10 bases left in between. Germline CDR1 MNHEY, CDR2 SMNVEV (reference sequence). This CDR3 is built from 14 residues. Written as DNA, the CDR3 is TGTGCCAGCAGTTTACGGAGGAGGGAAGAGACCCAGTACTTC. Translating it yields CASSLRRREETQYF.

As regards this clone: One end of the junction does not line up with germline, which may come from a read error. The chain combines TRBV6-5 with TRBJ2-5; D gene ambiguous. Germline V gene lookup returns CDR1 MNHEY and CDR2 SVGAGI. The CDR3 contains 13 residues. In nucleotides, the CDR3 is TGTGCCAGCACAGCCTCTCCTCAAGGGACCCAGTACTTC. It translates to CASTASPQGTQYF.

The J gene is TRBJ2-5, the V gene TRBV6-5; a possible D gene is TRBD2 (5 bases). The CDR3 spans 14 residues. Germline CDR1 MNHEY, CDR2 SVGAGI. Trimming removed 2 bases at V and 6 bases at J, with 13 bases between. CDR3 DNA: TGTGCCAGCAGTTACGGTATGGGAGAGCAGACCCAGTACTTC. Translated, it gives CASSYGMGEQTQYF.

The chain combines TRBV11-2 with TRBJ2-2, with 7 nucleotides matching TRBD1. Germline lookup yields CDR1 SGHAT and CDR2 FQNNGV. CDR3 length: 15 residues. The V and J ends lost 4 bases and 6 bases, in that order; junction bases with no gene match: 8. CDR3 in DNA: TGTGCCAGCAGCTCAGACAGGGTCGGGGCCGGGGAGCTGTTTTTT. Protein: CASSSDRVGAGELFF.

The chain couples TRBV6-1 to TRBJ2-5; 9 bases match TRBD1. With the DNA end fitting TRBJ2-7 better, the J assignment may be wrong. Germline values: CDR1 MNHNS, CDR2 SASEGT. This CDR3 is built from 15 residues. CDR3 loop: CASSTAGQGIYEQYF. The CDR3 nucleotides are TGTGCCAGCAGTACAGCGGGACAGGGCATCTACGAGCAGTACTTC.

The chain joins TRBV4-3 to TRBJ2-3; no reliable D call. The CDR3 is 14 residues long. Germline V gene data show CDR1 as LGHNA and CDR2 as YSLEER. The V gene lost 3 bases and the J gene lost 3 bases, with 10 bases spanning the gap. CDR3 DNA: TGCGCCAGCAGCCAGGATACTGAAACAGATACGCAGTATTTT. It specifies CASSQDTETDTQYF.

The genes are TRBV15 and TRBJ1-2; possible D gene TRBD1, 5 bases. The V and J ends lost 0 bases and 4 bases respectively, with 12 bases between them. The germline CDR1 and CDR2 sequences are LNHNV and YYDKDF (reference sequence). The CDR3 has 15 residues. DNA of the CDR3: TGTGCCACCAGCAGAGAGCCCCGGGGGGGCTATGGCTACACCTTC. As protein: CATSREPRGGYGYTF.

The J gene is TRBJ2-7, the V gene TRBV4-3; 7 bases are a match to TRBD1. There are 16 residues in the CDR3. V was clipped by 4 bases and J by 3 bases; unmatched bases: 12. Germline V lookup: CDR1 LGHNA, CDR2 YSLEER. In nucleotides, the CDR3 is TGCGCCAGCAGCCTAGGGTGGGGACAGTTCCACTACGAGCAGTACTTC. Protein sequence: CASSLGWGQFHYEQYF.

By frequency in the sample, this clone is medium-sized (0.01 to 0.1%). CDR3 coding DNA: TGTGCCAGCAGGGAGGGAATCGGGAGCTCCTACGAGCAGTACTTC. Amino acid sequence: CASREGIGSSYEQYF. The chain links TRBV2 to TRBJ2-7, with D possibly TRBD2 on 6 matching bases. This CDR3 is built from 15 residues. Trimming shortened V by 6 bases and J by 0 bases, and 15 bases separated the two germline ends. The germline V gene encodes CDR1 SNHLY and CDR2 FYNNEI.

The V and J genes are TRBV18 and TRBJ1-5; D is possibly TRBD1 (6 bases). Germline V gene lookup returns CDR1 KGHSH and CDR2 LQKENI. The CDR3 loop spans 16 amino acids. The germline V and J ends were trimmed by 6 bases and 2 bases, with 17 bases remaining between them. DNA for the CDR3: TGTGCCAGCTCGCCCGGACAGCCCGGGGGCAATCAGCCCCAGCATTTT. Translating it yields CASSPGQPGGNQPQHF.